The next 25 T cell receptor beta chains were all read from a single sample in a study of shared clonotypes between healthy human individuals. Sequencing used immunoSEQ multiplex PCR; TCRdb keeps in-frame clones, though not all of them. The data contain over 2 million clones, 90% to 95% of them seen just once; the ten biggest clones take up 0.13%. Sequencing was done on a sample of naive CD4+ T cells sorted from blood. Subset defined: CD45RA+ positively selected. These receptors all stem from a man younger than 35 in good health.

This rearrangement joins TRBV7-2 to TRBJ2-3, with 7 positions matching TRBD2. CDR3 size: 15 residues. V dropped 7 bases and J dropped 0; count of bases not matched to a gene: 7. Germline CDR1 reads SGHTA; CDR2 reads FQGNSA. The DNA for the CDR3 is TGTGCCAGCACCTCCGGGGGGAAGAGCACAGATACGCAGTATTTT. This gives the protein CASTSGGKSTDTQYF.

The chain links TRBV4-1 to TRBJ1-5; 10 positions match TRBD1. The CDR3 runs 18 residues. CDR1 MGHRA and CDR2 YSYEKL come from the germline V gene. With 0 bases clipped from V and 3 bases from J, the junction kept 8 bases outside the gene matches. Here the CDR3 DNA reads TGCGCCAGCAGCCAAGATCTTGGACAGGGGGTACTCAATCAGCCCCAGCATTTT. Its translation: CASSQDLGQGVLNQPQHF.

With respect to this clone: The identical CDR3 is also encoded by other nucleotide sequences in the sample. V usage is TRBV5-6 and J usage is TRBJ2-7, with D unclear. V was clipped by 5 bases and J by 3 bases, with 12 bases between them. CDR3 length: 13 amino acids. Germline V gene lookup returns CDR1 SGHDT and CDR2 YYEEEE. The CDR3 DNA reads TGTGCCAGCAGTCTTGGACGGCGCTACGAGCAGTACTTC. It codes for CASSLGRRYEQYF.

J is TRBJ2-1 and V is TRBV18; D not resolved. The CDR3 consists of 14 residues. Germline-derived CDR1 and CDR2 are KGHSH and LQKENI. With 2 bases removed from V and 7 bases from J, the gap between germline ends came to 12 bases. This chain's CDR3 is CASSPAAVWNEQFF. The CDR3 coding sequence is TGTGCCAGCTCACCAGCCGCCGTATGGAATGAGCAGTTCTTC.

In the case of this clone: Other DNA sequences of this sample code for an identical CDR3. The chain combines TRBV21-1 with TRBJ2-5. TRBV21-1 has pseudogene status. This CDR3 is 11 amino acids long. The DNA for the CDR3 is TGTGCCAGCAGCAAAGAAGAGACCCAGTACTTC. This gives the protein CASSKEETQYF.

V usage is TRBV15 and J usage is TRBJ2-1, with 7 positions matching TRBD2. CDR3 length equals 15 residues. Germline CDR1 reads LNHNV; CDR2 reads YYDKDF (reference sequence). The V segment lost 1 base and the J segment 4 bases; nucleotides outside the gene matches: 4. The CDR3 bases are TGTGCCACCAGCAGAGGGCTAGCGGTTTACAATGAGCAGTTCTTC. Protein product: CATSRGLAVYNEQFF.

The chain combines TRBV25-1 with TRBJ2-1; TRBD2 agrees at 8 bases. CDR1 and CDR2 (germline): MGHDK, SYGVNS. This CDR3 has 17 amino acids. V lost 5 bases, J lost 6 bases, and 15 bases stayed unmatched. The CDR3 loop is CASSSPSGGLLGNEQFF. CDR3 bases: TGTGCCAGCAGTTCCCCCAGCGGGGGCCTCCTAGGCAATGAGCAGTTCTTC.

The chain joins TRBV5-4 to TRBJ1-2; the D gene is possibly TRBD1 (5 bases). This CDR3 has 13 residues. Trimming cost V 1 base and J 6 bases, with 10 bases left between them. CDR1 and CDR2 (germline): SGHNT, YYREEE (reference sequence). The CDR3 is CASSLPPGDGYTF. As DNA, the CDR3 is TGTGCCAGCAGCTTGCCTCCGGGGGATGGCTACACCTTC.

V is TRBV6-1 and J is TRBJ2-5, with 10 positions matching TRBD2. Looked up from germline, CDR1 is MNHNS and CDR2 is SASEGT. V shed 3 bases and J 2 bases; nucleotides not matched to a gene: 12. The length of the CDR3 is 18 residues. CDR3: CASSEGALAGERQETQYF. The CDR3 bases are TGTGCCAGCAGTGAGGGGGCGCTAGCGGGGGAAAGACAAGAGACCCAGTACTTC.

DNA of the CDR3: TGTGCCAGCAGCCGCGGGAGGAGCTCCTACGAGCAGTACTTC. It encodes CASSRGRSSYEQYF. This sequence joins TRBV5-6 and TRBJ2-7; 8 positions match TRBD2. After removal of 4 bases from V and 0 bases from J, the junction contained 3 bases not matched to a gene. Per the germline V gene, CDR1 is SGHDT and CDR2 is YYEEEE. This CDR3 spans 14 amino acids.

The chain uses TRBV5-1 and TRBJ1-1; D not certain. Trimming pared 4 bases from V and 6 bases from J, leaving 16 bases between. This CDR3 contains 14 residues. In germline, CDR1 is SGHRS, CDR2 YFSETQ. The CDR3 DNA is TGCGCCAGCAGCGCCCGAGGGATGTGGTCTGAAGCTTTCTTT. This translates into CASSARGMWSEAFF.

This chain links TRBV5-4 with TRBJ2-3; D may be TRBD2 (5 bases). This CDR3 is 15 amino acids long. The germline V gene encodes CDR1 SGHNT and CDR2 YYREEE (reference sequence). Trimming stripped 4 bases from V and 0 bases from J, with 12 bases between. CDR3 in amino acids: CASSPDLPSTDTQYF. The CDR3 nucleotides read TGTGCCAGCAGCCCGGACTTACCTAGCACAGATACGCAGTATTTT.

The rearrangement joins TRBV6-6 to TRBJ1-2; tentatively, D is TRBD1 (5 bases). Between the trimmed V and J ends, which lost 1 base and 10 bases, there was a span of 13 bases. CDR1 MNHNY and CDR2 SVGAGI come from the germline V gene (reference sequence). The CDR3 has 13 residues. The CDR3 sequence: CASSYLSGELYTF. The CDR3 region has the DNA TGTGCCAGCAGTTACTTATCGGGGGAGCTCTACACCTTC.

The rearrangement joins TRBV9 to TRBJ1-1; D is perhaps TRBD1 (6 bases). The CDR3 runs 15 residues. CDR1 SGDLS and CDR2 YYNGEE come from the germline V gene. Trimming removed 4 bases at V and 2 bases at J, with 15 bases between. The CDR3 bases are TGTGCCAGCAGCCCCCGGGCAGGGGTCAACACTGAAGCTTTCTTT. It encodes CASSPRAGVNTEAFF.

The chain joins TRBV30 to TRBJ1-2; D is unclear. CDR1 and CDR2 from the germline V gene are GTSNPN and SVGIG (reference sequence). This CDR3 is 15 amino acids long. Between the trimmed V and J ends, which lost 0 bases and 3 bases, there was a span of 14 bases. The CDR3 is CAWSVNARADYGYTF. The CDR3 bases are TGTGCCTGGAGTGTAAACGCCCGGGCTGACTATGGCTACACCTTC.

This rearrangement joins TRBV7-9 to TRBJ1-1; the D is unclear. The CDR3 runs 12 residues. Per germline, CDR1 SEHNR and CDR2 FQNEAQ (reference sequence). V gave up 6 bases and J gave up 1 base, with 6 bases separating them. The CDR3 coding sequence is TGTGCCAGCAGTTATGGGAACACTGAAGCTTTCTTT. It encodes CASSYGNTEAFF. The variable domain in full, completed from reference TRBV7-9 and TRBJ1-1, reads DTGVSQNPRHKITKRGQNVTFRCDPISEHNRLYWYRQTLGQGPEFLTYFQNEAQLEKSRLLSDRFSAERPKGSFSTLEIQRTEQGDSAMYLCASSYGNTEAFFGQGTRLTVV.

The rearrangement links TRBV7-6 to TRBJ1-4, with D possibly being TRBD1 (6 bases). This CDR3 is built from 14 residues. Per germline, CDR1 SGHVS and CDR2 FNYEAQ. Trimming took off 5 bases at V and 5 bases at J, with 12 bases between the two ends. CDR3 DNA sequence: TGTGCCAGCAGCCTGGGACACGGAAATGAAAAACTGTTTTTT. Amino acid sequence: CASSLGHGNEKLFF.

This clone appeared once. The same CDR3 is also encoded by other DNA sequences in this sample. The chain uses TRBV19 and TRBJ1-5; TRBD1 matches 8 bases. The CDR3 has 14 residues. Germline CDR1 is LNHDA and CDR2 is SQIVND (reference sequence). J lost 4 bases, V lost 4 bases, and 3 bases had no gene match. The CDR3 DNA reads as TGTGCCAGTAGTACAAGACAGGGGAATCAGCCCCAGCATTTT. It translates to CASSTRQGNQPQHF.

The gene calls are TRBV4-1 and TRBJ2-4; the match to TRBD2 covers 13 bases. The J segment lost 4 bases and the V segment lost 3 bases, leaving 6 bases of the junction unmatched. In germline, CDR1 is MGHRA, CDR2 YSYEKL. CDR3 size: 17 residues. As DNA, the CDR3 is TGCGCCAGCAGCCAGACCCGGACTAGCGGGAGTAAAAACATTCAGTACTTC. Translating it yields CASSQTRTSGSKNIQYF.

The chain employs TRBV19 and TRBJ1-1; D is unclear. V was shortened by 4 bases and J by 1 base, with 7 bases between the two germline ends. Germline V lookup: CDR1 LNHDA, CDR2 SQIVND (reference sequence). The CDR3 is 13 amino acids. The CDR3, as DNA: TGTGCCAGTAGTACCCGTCGGAACACTGAAGCTTTCTTT. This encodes CASSTRRNTEAFF.

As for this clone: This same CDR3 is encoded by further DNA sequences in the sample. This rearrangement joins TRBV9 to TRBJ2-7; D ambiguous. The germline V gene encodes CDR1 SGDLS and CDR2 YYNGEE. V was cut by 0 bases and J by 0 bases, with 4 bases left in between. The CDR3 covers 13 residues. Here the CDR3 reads CASSVDPSYEQYF. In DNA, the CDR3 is TGTGCCAGCAGCGTAGACCCCTCCTACGAGCAGTACTTC.

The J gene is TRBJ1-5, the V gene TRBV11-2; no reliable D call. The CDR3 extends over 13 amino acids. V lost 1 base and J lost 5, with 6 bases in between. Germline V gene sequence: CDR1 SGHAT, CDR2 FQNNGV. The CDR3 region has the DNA TGTGCCAGCAGCTTAGGATCCGATCAGCCCCAGCATTTT. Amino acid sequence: CASSLGSDQPQHF.

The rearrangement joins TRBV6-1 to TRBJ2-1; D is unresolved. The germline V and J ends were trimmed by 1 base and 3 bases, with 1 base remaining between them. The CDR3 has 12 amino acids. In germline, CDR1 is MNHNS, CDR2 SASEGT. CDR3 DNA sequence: TGTGCCAGCAGTGAAGACTACAATGAGCAGTTCTTC. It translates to CASSEDYNEQFF.

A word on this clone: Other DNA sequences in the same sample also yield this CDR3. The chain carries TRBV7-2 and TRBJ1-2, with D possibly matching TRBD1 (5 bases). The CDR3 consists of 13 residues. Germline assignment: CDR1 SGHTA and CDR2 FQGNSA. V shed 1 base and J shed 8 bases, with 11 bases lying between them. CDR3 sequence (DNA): TGTGCCAGCAGCTTAGTGCAGGGTTACGGCTACACCTTC. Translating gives CASSLVQGYGYTF. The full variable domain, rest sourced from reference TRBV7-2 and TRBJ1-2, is GAGVSQSPSNKVTEKGKDVELRCDPISGHTALYWYRQSLGQGLEFLIYFQGNSAPDKSGLPSDRFSAERTGGSVSTLTIQRTQQEDSAVYLCASSLVQGYGYTFGSGTRLTVV.

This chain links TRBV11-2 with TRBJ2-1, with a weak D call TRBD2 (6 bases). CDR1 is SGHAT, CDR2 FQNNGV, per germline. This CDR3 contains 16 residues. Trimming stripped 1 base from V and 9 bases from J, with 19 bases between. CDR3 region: CASSLGRLGSMGEQFF. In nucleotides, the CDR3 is TGTGCCAGCAGCTTAGGGAGACTAGGATCGATGGGTGAGCAGTTCTTC.